This T cell receptor beta chain was captured in a study of T cells in Graves' hyperthyroidism and ophthalmopathy. At the level of the study: Once the initial diagnosis was made, peripheral blood was obtained before any treatment.

Whole-study findings and limits: Using 13 V-J features, a model discriminated ophthalmopathy from stable hyperthyroidism.

PBMCs were collected from a roughly 10 ml volume of fresh peripheral blood. Authors of the study amplified TCR beta CDR3 regions from RNA transcripts. HTBI primers were employed in a first-round RT-PCR of the TCR CDR3. TCRdb processed the multiplex PCR reads anew with MiXCR; each CDR3 protein has one entry. The sample shows a few hundred thousand distinct CDR3 sequences, over 15% of them seen only once. About this clonotype itself: Its antigen is not identified.

V shed 3 bases, J shed 6 bases, and the junction held 7 bases outside the gene matches. CDR3 length equals 16 residues. Germline V gives CDR1 KGHDR, CDR2 SFDVKD. The V gene is TRBV24-1, the J gene TRBJ2-3; 11 nucleotides agree with TRBD1. This TCR was recovered from a woman aged 55-69 years with Graves' ophthalmopathy. The sequencing input was blood. The CDR3 bases are TGTGCCACCAGTGATGTGGACAGGGGGCAATGGGATACGCAGTATTTT. This gives the protein CATSDVDRGQWDTQYF.